The 14 T cell receptor beta chains below come from one sample, sequenced in a study of response to subunit inactivated influenza vaccine. One entry per CDR3 protein results from TCRdb running MiXCR on the RT-PCR reads. This table has about 520,000 distinct CDR3 sequences, roughly 25% appearing once. The sequencing here drew on CD4+ T cells sorted from PBMCs, taken less than 6 days after vaccination. These receptors were collected from a man between 50 and 59 years old who received an inactivated influenza vaccine.

V usage is TRBV6-1 and J usage is TRBJ1-4, with D maybe TRBD1 (5 bases). This CDR3 contains 17 residues. CDR1 and CDR2 (germline): MNHNS, SASEGT. V shed 1 base and J shed 0 bases, with 12 bases lying between them. CDR3 sequence: CASSEGQGAATNEKLFF. CDR3 sequence (DNA): TGTGCCAGCAGTGAAGGGCAGGGCGCTGCAACTAATGAAAAACTGTTTTTT.

This rearrangement joins TRBV7-6 to TRBJ2-3; D is possibly TRBD1 or TRBD2 (5 bases each). Germline lookup yields CDR1 SGHVS and CDR2 FNYEAQ. The CDR3 length is 16 residues. Trimming cost V 0 bases and J 0 bases, with 10 bases left between them. This chain's CDR3 is CASSLAWGISTDTQYF. CDR3 bases: TGTGCCAGCAGCTTAGCGTGGGGGATTAGCACAGATACGCAGTATTTT.

This clonotype has a count of ten or more. The chain couples TRBV5-1 to TRBJ2-1, with 7 bases identical to TRBD2. The junction had 6 bases not matched to a gene; V was cut back by 0 bases and J by 0 bases. The CDR3 loop spans 17 amino acids. Per germline, CDR1 SGHRS and CDR2 YFSETQ. This CDR3 is CASSLEASGSSYNEQFF. CDR3 bases: TGCGCCAGCAGCTTGGAAGCTAGCGGTTCCTCCTACAATGAGCAGTTCTTC.

The J gene is TRBJ2-5, the V gene TRBV20-1, with TRBD2 matching over 10 bases. CDR1 and CDR2 (germline): DFQATT, SNEGSKA (reference sequence). With 2 bases clipped from V and 5 bases from J, the junction kept 5 bases outside the gene matches. The CDR3 runs 14 residues. CDR3 in DNA: TGCAGTGCTAGATTGGTAGCGGGGGGTGAGACCCAGTACTTC. Its protein product is CSARLVAGGETQYF.

The rearrangement joins TRBV7-2 to TRBJ2-4; D call uncertain. CDR3 length: 15 amino acids. Trimming stripped 1 base from V and 1 base from J, with 8 bases between. Germline CDR1 SGHTA, CDR2 FQGNSA. The CDR3 region has the DNA TGTGCCAGCAGCTTAGGGGGTCCTGCCAAAAACATTCAGTACTTC. Amino acid sequence: CASSLGGPAKNIQYF.

In its sample, this clonotype was seen many times. The genes are TRBV4-2 and TRBJ2-3; 12 bases map to TRBD2. Per germline, CDR1 LGHNA and CDR2 YNFKEQ. The CDR3 runs to 19 residues. V lost 4 bases to trimming and J lost 0 bases; unmatched junction nucleotides: 11. The CDR3: CASSPRFGLAGTSTDTQYF. The CDR3 coding sequence is TGTGCCAGCAGCCCAAGATTTGGACTAGCGGGGACTAGCACAGATACGCAGTATTTT.

In this sample, this clonotype turned up many times. The CDR3 sequence is CASSYGQGNSPLHF. DNA of the CDR3: TGTGCCAGCAGTTACGGGCAGGGGAATTCACCCCTCCACTTT. The chain combines TRBV6-5 with TRBJ1-6; D may be TRBD1 (6 bases). V lost 2 bases and J lost 7, with 9 bases in between. From germline, CDR1 is MNHEY and CDR2 SVGAGI. The CDR3 is 14 residues long.

The table lists this clonotype with a few counts. The chain links TRBV4-2 to TRBJ2-1, with D unclear. This CDR3 spans 12 amino acids. The germline V and J ends were trimmed by 4 bases and 8 bases, with 9 bases remaining between them. From germline, CDR1 is LGHNA and CDR2 YNFKEQ. CDR3 nucleotide sequence: TGTGCCAGCAGCCCCCCAAGCCATGAGCAGTTCTTC. Protein sequence: CASSPPSHEQFF.

Comments on this clonotype: A much larger clone sits a single nucleotide away, making a read error possible. The V gene is TRBV20-1, the J gene TRBJ1-1, with D possibly matching TRBD1 (6 bases). From germline, CDR1 is DFQATT and CDR2 SNEGSKA (reference sequence). This CDR3 region has 13 residues. The CDR3 DNA follows: TGCAGTGCCCCAGGGGAGGGGAACACTGAAGCTTACTTT. It yields the protein CSAPGEGNTEAYF.

The V and J genes are TRBV10-2 and TRBJ1-5, with 7 positions matching TRBD1. CDR3 length: 15 residues. Germline-derived CDR1 and CDR2 are WSHSY and SAAADI. V dropped 6 bases and J dropped 3; count of bases not matched to a gene: 8. This CDR3 reads CASRETGRNNQPQHF. The CDR3 DNA follows: TGCGCCAGCAGAGAGACAGGGCGCAACAATCAGCCCCAGCATTTT.

This clonotype is a singleton in its sample. The V gene is TRBV19, the J gene TRBJ1-5; D is uncertain. V lost 3 bases, J lost 4 bases, and 7 bases lay in between. This CDR3 has 13 amino acids. CDR1 and CDR2 (germline): LNHDA, SQIVND (reference sequence). The CDR3 here is CASSIEVNQPQHF. The DNA of the CDR3 is TGTGCCAGTAGTATCGAGGTGAATCAGCCCCAGCATTTT.

This clonotype came up many times. The V gene is TRBV6-4, the J gene TRBJ2-2; TRBD2 matches at 7 bases. V was pared by 6 bases and J by 4 bases, with 5 bases of the junction left unmatched. The CDR3 covers 14 residues. The germline V gene has CDR1 MRHNA and CDR2 SNTAGT. For the CDR3, the DNA is TGTGCCAGCAGCCGGCAGCGGGGCACCGGGGAGCTGTTTTTT. Its protein product is CASSRQRGTGELFF.

V is TRBV6-2 or TRBV6-3 and J is TRBJ2-2; 10 nucleotides agree with TRBD2. This CDR3 comprises 21 residues. With V trimmed by 7 bases and J by 0 bases, 20 bases remained unmatched. Germline CDR1 MNHEY, CDR2 SVGEGT. CDR3 residues: CASTIRRASGSKFANTGELFF. In DNA, the CDR3 is TGTGCCAGCACCATACGCCGGGCTAGCGGGAGTAAATTCGCGAACACCGGGGAGCTGTTTTTT.

This clonotype was detected a few times. This rearrangement joins TRBV20-1 to TRBJ2-7, with 11 bases that match TRBD2. Trimming cost V 3 bases and J 4 bases; bases outside gene matches: 5. The length of the CDR3 is 14 residues. Germline loops: CDR1 DFQATT, CDR2 SNEGSKA (reference sequence). This CDR3 is CSASIAGGPYEQYF. DNA for the CDR3: TGCAGTGCTAGCATAGCGGGGGGGCCTTACGAGCAGTACTTC.